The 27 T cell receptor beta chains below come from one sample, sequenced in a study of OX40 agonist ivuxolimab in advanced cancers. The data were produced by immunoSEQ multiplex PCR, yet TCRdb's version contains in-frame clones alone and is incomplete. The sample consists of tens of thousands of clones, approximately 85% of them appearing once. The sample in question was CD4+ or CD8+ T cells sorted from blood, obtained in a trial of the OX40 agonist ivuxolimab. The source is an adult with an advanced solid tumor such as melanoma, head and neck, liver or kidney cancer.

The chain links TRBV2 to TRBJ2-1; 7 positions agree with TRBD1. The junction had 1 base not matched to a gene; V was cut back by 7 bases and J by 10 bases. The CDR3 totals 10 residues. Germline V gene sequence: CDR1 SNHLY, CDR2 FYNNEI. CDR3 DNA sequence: TGTGCCAGCAAGGGGGCCGAGCAGTTCTTC. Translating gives CASKGAEQFF.

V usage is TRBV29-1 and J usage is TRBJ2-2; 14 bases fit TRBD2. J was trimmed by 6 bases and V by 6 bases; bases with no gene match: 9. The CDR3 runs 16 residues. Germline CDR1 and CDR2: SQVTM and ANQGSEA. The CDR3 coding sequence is TGCAGCGTAGCGGGACTAGCGGGAGAGGTCGCCGGGGAGCTGTTTTTT. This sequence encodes CSVAGLAGEVAGELFF.

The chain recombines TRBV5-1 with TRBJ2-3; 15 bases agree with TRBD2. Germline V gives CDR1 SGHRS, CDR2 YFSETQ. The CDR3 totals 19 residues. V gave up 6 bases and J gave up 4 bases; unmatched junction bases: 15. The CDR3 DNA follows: TGCGCCAGCATCGGGACTAGCGGGAGGCTACCGCTCGTGGCAGATACGCAGTATTTT. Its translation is CASIGTSGRLPLVADTQYF.

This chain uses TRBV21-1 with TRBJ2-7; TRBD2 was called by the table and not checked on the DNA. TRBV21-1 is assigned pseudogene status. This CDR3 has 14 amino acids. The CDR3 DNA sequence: TGTGCCAGCAGCCGAGGACTAGTGGAAGTCGAGCAGTACTTC. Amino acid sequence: CASSRGLVEVEQYF.

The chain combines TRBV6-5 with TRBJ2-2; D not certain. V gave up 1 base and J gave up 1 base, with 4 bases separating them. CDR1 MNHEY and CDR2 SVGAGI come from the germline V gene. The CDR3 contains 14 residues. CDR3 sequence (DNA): TGTGCCAGCAGTTACTGGGAGAACACCGGGGAGCTGTTTTTT. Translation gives CASSYWENTGELFF.

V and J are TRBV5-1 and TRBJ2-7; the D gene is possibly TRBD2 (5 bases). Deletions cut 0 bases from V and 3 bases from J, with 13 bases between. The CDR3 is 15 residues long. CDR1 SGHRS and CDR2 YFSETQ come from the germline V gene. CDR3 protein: CASSLAGLLGYEQYF. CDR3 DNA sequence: TGCGCCAGCAGCTTGGCTGGACTTCTTGGCTACGAGCAGTACTTC. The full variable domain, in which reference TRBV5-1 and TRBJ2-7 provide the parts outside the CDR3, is KAGVTQTPRYLIKTRGQQVTLSCSPISGHRSVSWYQQTPGQGLQFLFEYFSETQRNKGNFPGRFSGRQFSNSRSEMNVSTLELGDSALYLCASSLAGLLGYEQYFGPGTRLTVT.

The CDR3 DNA reads as TGTGCCAGCAGTTACGCGGCAGGGGCAGTGTATGAGCAGTTCTTC. As protein: CASSYAAGAVYEQFF. The chain joins TRBV6-5 to TRBJ2-1; D may be TRBD1 (6 bases). The CDR3 runs 15 residues. Between the trimmed V and J ends, which lost 2 bases and 8 bases, there was a span of 16 bases. CDR1 and CDR2 (germline): MNHEY, SVGAGI.

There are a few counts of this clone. The CDR3 nucleotides are TGTGCCAGCAGCACCCAAAACGAAGAGACCCAGTACTTC. Amino acids: CASSTQNEETQYF. The rearrangement joins TRBV9 to TRBJ2-5; D is unresolved. CDR1 is SGDLS, CDR2 YYNGEE, per germline. This CDR3 is built from 13 residues. Trimming shortened V by 4 bases and J by 3 bases, and 10 bases separated the two germline ends.

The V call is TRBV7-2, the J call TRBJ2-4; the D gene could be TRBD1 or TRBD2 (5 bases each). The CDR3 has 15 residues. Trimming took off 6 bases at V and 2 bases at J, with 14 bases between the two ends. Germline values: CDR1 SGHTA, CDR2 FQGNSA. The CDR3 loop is CASRQYGATKNIQYF. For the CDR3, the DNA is TGTGCCAGCAGACAATACGGGGCCACCAAAAACATTCAGTACTTC.

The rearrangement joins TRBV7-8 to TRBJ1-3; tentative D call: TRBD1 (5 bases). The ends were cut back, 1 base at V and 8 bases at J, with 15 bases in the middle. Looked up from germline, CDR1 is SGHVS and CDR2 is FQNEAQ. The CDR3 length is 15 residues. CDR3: CASSLEIRGWDTIYF. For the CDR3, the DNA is TGTGCCAGCAGCTTAGAAATAAGGGGATGGGACACCATATATTTT.

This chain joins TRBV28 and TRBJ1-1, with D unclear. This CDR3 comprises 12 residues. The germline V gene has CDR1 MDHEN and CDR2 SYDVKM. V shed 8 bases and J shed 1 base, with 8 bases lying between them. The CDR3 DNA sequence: TGTGCCAGCCGCAGCGCGAACACTGAAGCTTTCTTT. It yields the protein CASRSANTEAFF.

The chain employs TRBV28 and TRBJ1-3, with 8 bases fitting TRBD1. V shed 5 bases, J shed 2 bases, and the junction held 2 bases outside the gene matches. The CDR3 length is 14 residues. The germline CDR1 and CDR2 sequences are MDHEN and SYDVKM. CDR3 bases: TGTGCCAGCAGTCCGACAGGGGCTGGAAACACCATATATTTT. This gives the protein CASSPTGAGNTIYF.

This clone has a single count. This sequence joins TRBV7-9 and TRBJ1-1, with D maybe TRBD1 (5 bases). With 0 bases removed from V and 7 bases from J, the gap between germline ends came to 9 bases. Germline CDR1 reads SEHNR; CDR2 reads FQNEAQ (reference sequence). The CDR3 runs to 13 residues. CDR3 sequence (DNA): TGTGCCAGCAGCTTAGCACCCAGGGATGAAGCTTTCTTT. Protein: CASSLAPRDEAFF.

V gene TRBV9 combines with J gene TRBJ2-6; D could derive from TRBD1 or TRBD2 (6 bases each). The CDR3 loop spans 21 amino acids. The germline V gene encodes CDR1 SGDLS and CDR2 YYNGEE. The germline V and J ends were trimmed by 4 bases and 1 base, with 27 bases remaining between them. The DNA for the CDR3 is TGTGCCAGCAGCTTAAGGGGACATCCGGGACTCCCCAAATCTGGGGCCAACGTCCTGACTTTC. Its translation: CASSLRGHPGLPKSGANVLTF.

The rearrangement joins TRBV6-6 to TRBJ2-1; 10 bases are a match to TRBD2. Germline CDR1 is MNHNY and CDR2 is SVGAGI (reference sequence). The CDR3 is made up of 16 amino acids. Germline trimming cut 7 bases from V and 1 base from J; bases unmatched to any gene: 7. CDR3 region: CASTLAGDWSYNEQFF. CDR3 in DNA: TGTGCCAGCACCCTAGCGGGAGATTGGTCCTACAATGAGCAGTTCTTC.

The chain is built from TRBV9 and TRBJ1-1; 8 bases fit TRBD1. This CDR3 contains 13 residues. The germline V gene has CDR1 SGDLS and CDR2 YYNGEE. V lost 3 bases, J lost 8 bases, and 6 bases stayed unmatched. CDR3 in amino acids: CASSGGQGNEAFF. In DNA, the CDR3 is TGTGCCAGCAGCGGCGGACAGGGCAACGAAGCTTTCTTT. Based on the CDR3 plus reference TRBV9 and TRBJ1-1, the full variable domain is DSGVTQTPKHLITATGQRVTLRCSPRSGDLSVYWYQQSLDQGLQFLIQYYNGEERAKGNILERFSAQQFPDLHSELNLSSLELGDSALYFCASSGGQGNEAFFGQGTRLTVV.

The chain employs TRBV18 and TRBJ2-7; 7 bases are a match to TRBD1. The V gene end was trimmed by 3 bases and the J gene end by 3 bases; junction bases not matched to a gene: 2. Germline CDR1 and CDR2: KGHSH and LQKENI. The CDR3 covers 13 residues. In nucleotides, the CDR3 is TGTGCCAGCTCACCGGACAGGAACTACGAGCAGTACTTC. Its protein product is CASSPDRNYEQYF.

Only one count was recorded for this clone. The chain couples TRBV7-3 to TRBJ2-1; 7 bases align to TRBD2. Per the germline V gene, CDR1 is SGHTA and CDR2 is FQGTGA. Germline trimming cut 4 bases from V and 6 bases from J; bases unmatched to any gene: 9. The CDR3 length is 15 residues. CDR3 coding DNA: TGTGCCAGCAGCTACCTTGGCGGGAGTTTCAATGAGCAGTTCTTC. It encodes CASSYLGGSFNEQFF.

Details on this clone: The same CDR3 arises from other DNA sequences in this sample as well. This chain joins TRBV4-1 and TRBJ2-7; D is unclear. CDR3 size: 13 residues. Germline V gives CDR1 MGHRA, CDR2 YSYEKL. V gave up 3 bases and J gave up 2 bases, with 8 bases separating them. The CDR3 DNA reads TGCGCCAGCAGCCACGGAACAACCTACGAGCAGTACTTC. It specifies CASSHGTTYEQYF.

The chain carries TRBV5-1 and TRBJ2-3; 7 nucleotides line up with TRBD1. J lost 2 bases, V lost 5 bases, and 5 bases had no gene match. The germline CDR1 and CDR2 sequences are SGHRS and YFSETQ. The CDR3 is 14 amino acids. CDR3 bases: TGCGCCAGCAGACTAGGGACAGACACAGATACGCAGTATTTT. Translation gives CASRLGTDTDTQYF. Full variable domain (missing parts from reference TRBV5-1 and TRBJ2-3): KAGVTQTPRYLIKTRGQQVTLSCSPISGHRSVSWYQQTPGQGLQFLFEYFSETQRNKGNFPGRFSGRQFSNSRSEMNVSTLELGDSALYLCASRLGTDTDTQYFGPGTRLTVL.

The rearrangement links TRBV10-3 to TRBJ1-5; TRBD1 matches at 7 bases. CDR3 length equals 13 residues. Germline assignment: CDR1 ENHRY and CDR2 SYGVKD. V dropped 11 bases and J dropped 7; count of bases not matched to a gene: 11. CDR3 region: CASAGGGGQPQHF. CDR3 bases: TGTGCCTCCGCGGGAGGGGGCGGGCAGCCCCAGCATTTT.

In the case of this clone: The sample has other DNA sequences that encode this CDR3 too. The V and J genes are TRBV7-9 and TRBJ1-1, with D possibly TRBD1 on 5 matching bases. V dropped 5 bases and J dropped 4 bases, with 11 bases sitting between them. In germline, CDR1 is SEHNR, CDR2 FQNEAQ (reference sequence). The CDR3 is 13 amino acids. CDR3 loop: CASSLTGGTEAFF. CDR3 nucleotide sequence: TGTGCCAGCAGCCTAACGGGGGGCACTGAAGCTTTCTTT.

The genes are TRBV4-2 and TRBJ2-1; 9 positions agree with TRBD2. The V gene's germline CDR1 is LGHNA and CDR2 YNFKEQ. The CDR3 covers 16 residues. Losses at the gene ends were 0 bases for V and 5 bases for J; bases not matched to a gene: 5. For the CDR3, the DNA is TGTGCCAGCAGCCAAGATAGCCTAGCGGGGAACAATGAGCAGTTCTTC. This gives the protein CASSQDSLAGNNEQFF.

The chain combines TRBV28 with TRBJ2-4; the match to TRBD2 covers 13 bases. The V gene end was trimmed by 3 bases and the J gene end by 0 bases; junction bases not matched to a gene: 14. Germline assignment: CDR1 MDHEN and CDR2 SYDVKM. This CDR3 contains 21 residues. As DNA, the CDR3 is TGTGCCAGCAGTTTTCCAAGACTAGCGGGAGGAGGTTGGCTAGCCAAAAACATTCAGTACTTC. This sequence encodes CASSFPRLAGGGWLAKNIQYF.

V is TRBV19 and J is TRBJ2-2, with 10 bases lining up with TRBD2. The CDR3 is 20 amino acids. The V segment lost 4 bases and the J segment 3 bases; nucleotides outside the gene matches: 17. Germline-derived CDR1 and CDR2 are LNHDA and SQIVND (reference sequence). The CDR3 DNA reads TGTGCCAGTAGTACCTCGCGGGGAGATGGACTAGCGGATTACACCGGGGAGCTGTTTTTT. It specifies CASSTSRGDGLADYTGELFF. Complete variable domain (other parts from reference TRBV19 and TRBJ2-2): DGGITQSPKYLFRKEGQNVTLSCEQNLNHDAMYWYRQDPGQGLRLIYYSQIVNDFQKGDIAEGYSVSREKKESFPLTVTSAQKNPTAFYLCASSTSRGDGLADYTGELFFGEGSRLTVL.

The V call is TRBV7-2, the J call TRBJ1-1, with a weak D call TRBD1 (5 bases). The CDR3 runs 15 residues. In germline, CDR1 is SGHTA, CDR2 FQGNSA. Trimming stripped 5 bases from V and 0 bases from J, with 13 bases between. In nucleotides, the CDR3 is TGTGCCAGCAGCCCACGACAGATATTGAACACTGAAGCTTTCTTT. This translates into CASSPRQILNTEAFF. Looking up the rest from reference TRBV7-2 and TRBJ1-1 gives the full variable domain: GAGVSQSPSNKVTEKGKDVELRCDPISGHTALYWYRQSLGQGLEFLIYFQGNSAPDKSGLPSDRFSAERTGGSVSTLTIQRTQQEDSAVYLCASSPRQILNTEAFFGQGTRLTVV.

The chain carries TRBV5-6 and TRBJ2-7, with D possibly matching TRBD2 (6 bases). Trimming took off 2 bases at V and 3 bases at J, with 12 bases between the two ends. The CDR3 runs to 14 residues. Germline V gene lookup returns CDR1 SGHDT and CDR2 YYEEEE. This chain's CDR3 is CASSFGVGGYEQYF. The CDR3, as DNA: TGTGCCAGCAGCTTTGGGGTCGGGGGCTACGAGCAGTACTTC.